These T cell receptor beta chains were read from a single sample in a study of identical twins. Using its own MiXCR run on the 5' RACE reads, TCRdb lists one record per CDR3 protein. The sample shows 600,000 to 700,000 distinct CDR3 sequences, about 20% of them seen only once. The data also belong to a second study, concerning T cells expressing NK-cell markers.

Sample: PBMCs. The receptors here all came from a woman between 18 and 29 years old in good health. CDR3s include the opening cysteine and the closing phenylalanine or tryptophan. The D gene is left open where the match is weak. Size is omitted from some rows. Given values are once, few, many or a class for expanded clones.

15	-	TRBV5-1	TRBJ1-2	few	CASSWTEQTNYGYTF	TGCGCCAGCAGCTGGACAGAACAAACTAACTATGGCTACACCTTC
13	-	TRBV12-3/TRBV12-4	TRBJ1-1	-	CASSSFRGTEAFF	TGTGCCAGCAGTTCCTTCAGGGGAACTGAAGCTTTCTTT
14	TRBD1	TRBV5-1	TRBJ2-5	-	CASSGQGAEETQYF	TGCGCCAGCAGCGGACAGGGGGCGGAGGAGACCCAGTACTTC
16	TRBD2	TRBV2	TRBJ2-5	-	CASSALSGGGAETQYF	TGTGCCAGCAGTGCGCTTTCTGGCGGGGGGGCGGAGACCCAGTACTTC
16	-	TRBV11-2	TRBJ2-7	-	CASSLEIRGLLYEQYF	TGTGCCAGCAGCTTAGAGATCCGGGGGCTACTCTACGAGCAGTACTTC
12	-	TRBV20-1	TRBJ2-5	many	CSAKDVQETQYF	TGCAGTGCTAAGGACGTACAAGAGACCCAGTACTTC
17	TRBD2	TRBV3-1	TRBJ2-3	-	CASSQDWASGSTDTQYF	TGTGCCAGCAGCCAAGATTGGGCTAGCGGGAGCACAGATACGCAGTATTTT
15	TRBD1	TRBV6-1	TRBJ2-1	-	CASASTGGSYNEQFF	TGTGCCAGCGCTTCGACAGGGGGCTCCTACAATGAGCAGTTCTTC
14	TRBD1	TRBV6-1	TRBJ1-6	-	CATRPWDRGSPLHF	TGTGCCACCAGACCATGGGACAGGGGTTCACCCCTCCACTTT
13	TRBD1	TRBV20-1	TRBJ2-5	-	CSALDRGRETQYF	TGCAGTGCCCTCGACAGGGGGCGGGAGACCCAGTACTTC
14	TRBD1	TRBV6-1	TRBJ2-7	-	CASRKTGGSYEQYF	TGTGCCAGCAGAAAGACAGGGGGATCCTACGAGCAGTACTTC
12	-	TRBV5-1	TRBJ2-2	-	CASSLDFRELFF	TGCGCCAGCAGCTTGGACTTCCGGGAGCTGTTTTTT
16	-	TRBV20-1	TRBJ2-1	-	CSARNWDSTPYNEQFF	TGCAGTGCTAGAAATTGGGACTCTACCCCCTACAATGAGCAGTTCTTC
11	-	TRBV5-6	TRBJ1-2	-	CASSSLNGYTF	TGTGCCAGCAGCTCATTAAATGGCTACACCTTC
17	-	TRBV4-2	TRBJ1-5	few	CASSQGTLQGRGQPQHF	TGTGCCAGCAGCCAAGGTACCTTGCAGGGGAGGGGTCAGCCCCAGCATTTT
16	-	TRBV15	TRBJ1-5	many	CATSREIGLRVQPQHF	TGTGCCACCAGCAGAGAAATCGGACTCCGTGTTCAGCCCCAGCATTTT
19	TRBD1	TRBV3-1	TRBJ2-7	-	CATKCPRDRRIDYTYEQYF	TGTGCCACCAAGTGCCCCCGGGACAGACGAATCGACTACACCTACGAGCAGTACTTC
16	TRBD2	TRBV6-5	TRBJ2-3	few	CASSYVRSGGLATQYF	TGTGCCAGCAGTTACGTTAGGTCGGGAGGTTTGGCTACGCAGTATTTT
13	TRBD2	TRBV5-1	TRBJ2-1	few	CASSPLAGREQFF	TGCGCCAGCAGTCCCCTAGCGGGGCGTGAGCAGTTCTTC
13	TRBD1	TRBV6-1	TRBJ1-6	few	CASRRTGSSPLHF	TGTGCCAGCAGGCGGACAGGGAGTTCACCCCTCCACTTT
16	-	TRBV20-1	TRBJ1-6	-	CSARVEASGYNSPLHF	TGCAGTGCTAGAGTGGAGGCCTCGGGCTATAATTCACCCCTCCACTTT
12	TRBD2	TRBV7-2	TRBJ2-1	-	CASSLGGLAASF	TGTGCCAGCAGCTTGGGGGGACTAGCGGCAAGCTTC
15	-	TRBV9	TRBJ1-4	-	CASSLGMLMNEKLFF	TGTGCCAGCAGCCTCGGGATGTTAATGAATGAAAAACTGTTTTTT
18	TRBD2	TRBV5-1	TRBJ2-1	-	CASRSRSPGGSSYNEQFF	TGCGCCAGCAGATCAAGGAGTCCGGGCGGGAGCTCCTACAATGAGCAGTTCTTC